Following are 32 T cell receptor beta chains from one sample sequenced in a study. TCRdb analysed the 5' RACE reads with MiXCR anew, one entry per CDR3 protein. Among about 41,000 distinct CDR3 sequences listed, 29% were seen once. Sequenced input: memory CD4+ T cells sorted from a lymph node. Documented subset: memory CD4+ T cells, CD4+CD45RO+CD25-. The receptors come from a female donor with breast cancer.

The J gene is TRBJ2-7, the V gene TRBV20-1; weak D call: TRBD1 (5 bases). Germline loops: CDR1 DFQATT, CDR2 SNEGSKA (reference sequence). V lost 2 bases and J 0 bases, leaving 14 bases between the germline ends. This CDR3 has 15 residues. CDR3 in amino acids: CSARFQGGGSYEQYF. The DNA of the CDR3 is TGCAGTGCTAGATTCCAGGGTGGCGGCTCCTACGAGCAGTACTTC.

The rearrangement joins TRBV4-2 to TRBJ1-6, with 7 bases identical to TRBD1. Per germline, CDR1 LGHNA and CDR2 YNFKEQ. Trimming cost V 0 bases and J 6 bases; bases outside gene matches: 2. This CDR3 contains 15 residues. DNA for the CDR3: TGTGCCAGCAGCCAAGATTGGGACAGTAATTCACCCCTCCACTTT. Translated, it gives CASSQDWDSNSPLHF.

Of note for this clonotype: This may be a read error: a much more frequent sequence differs by one nucleotide. The gene calls are TRBV6-2 or TRBV6-3 and TRBJ2-1, with D unclear. Germline V gene sequence: CDR1 MNHEY, CDR2 SVGEGT. This CDR3 is built from 12 residues. CDR3 region: CASSYMAQEQLF. The CDR3 nucleotides are TGTGCCAGCAGTTATATGGCCCAAGAGCAGCTCTTC.

Here the CDR3 DNA reads TGTGCCAGCAGAAAAATAGGGACAGGGGGTCCCAATCAGCCCCAGCATTTT. This translates into CASRKIGTGGPNQPQHF. This sequence joins TRBV6-2 or TRBV6-3 and TRBJ1-5; 11 nucleotides align to TRBD1. The CDR3 contains 17 residues. Germline V gene lookup returns CDR1 MNHEY and CDR2 SVGEGT. V shed 6 bases, J shed 3 bases, and the junction held 10 bases outside the gene matches.

The V and J genes are TRBV7-9 and TRBJ2-3; TRBD2 matches 7 bases. V was pared by 6 bases and J by 4 bases, with 4 bases of the junction left unmatched. The CDR3 runs 13 residues. Germline V gene data show CDR1 as SEHNR and CDR2 as FQNEAQ (reference sequence). The CDR3 sequence is CASRRGEADTQYF. CDR3 DNA sequence: TGTGCCAGCAGACGGGGGGAAGCAGATACGCAGTATTTT. The full variable domain, rest sourced from reference TRBV7-9 and TRBJ2-3, is DTGVSQNPRHKITKRGQNVTFRCDPISEHNRLYWYRQTLGQGPEFLTYFQNEAQLEKSRLLSDRFSAERPKGSFSTLEIQRTEQGDSAMYLCASRRGEADTQYFGPGTRLTVL.

This clonotype was seen a few times. The chain is built from TRBV4-3 and TRBJ2-3, with D perhaps TRBD1 (5 bases). This CDR3 is built from 17 residues. CDR1 LGHNA and CDR2 YSLEER come from the germline V gene. Trimming removed 3 bases from V and 2 bases from J, with 18 bases in between. CDR3 DNA: TGCGCCAGCAGCCAGGGAAGTGGGGCGAGCTTCACAGATACGCAGTATTTT. Protein product: CASSQGSGASFTDTQYF.

The CDR3 DNA is TGTGCCAGCAACGAGGAAGGCATCGGGTCTGCTTTCTTT. Protein sequence: CASNEEGIGSAFF. This rearrangement joins TRBV9 to TRBJ1-1; D is uncertain. Looked up from germline, CDR1 is SGDLS and CDR2 is YYNGEE. Deletions cut 6 bases from V and 11 bases from J, with 20 bases between. The CDR3 contains 13 residues.

This rearrangement joins TRBV5-1 to TRBJ2-7; TRBD2 matches 7 bases. V was clipped by 0 bases and J by 3 bases; unmatched bases: 6. The germline gives CDR1 SGHRS, CDR2 YFSETQ. The CDR3 totals 15 residues. CDR3 amino acids: CASSLEASGGYEQYF. The CDR3 DNA is TGCGCCAGCAGCTTGGAGGCTAGCGGAGGCTACGAGCAGTACTTC.

This clonotype was counted only a few times. The V and J genes are TRBV18 and TRBJ2-3; D may match TRBD1 or TRBD2 (5 bases each). Germline values: CDR1 KGHSH, CDR2 LQKENI. This CDR3 spans 16 amino acids. Between the trimmed V and J ends, which lost 1 base and 1 base, there was a span of 12 bases. CDR3 amino acids: CASSPLPGLGTDTQYF. In DNA, the CDR3 is TGTGCCAGCTCACCACTTCCGGGGCTTGGCACAGATACGCAGTATTTT.

J is TRBJ2-7 and V is TRBV27; no firm D call. V was clipped by 5 bases and J by 3 bases, with 14 bases between them. Germline V CDR1 and CDR2: MNHEY, SMNVEV (reference sequence). This CDR3 contains 14 residues. The chain's CDR3 is CASSALAESYEQYF. CDR3 in DNA: TGTGCCAGCAGTGCTTTGGCGGAGAGCTACGAGCAGTACTTC.

J is TRBJ2-3 and V is TRBV3-1, with D uncertain. The V and J ends lost 0 bases and 0 bases respectively, with 10 bases between them. Germline V gives CDR1 LGHDT, CDR2 YNNKEL (reference sequence). CDR3 length equals 16 residues. The CDR3 loop reads CASSQDEESSTDTQYF. The CDR3, as DNA: TGTGCCAGCAGCCAAGATGAAGAATCTAGCACAGATACGCAGTATTTT.

This clonotype was counted between two and nine times. The rearrangement links TRBV6-6 to TRBJ2-5; 7 positions agree with TRBD2. The length of the CDR3 is 13 residues. Germline V gene data show CDR1 as MNHNY and CDR2 as SVGAGI (reference sequence). The junction had 5 bases not matched to a gene; V was cut back by 5 bases and J by 5 bases. CDR3 protein: CASSPLGGETQYF. Here the CDR3 DNA reads TGTGCCAGCAGTCCGCTCGGGGGGGAGACCCAGTACTTC.

The chain couples TRBV4-1 to TRBJ2-1; D is perhaps TRBD1 (5 bases). The germline CDR1 and CDR2 sequences are MGHRA and YSYEKL. The V and J ends lost 4 bases and 8 bases respectively, with 12 bases between them. The CDR3 totals 13 residues. In DNA form, the CDR3 reads TGCGCCAGCAGCCTCACAGGTGGGGATGAGCAGTTCTTC. Its translation: CASSLTGGDEQFF.

This clonotype turned up a few times. The chain recombines TRBV7-9 with TRBJ1-1; D possibly corresponds to TRBD1 (5 bases). V dropped 3 bases and J dropped 6 bases, with 8 bases sitting between them. Germline V lookup: CDR1 SEHNR, CDR2 FQNEAQ (reference sequence). The CDR3 covers 12 residues. CDR3 in amino acids: CASSFRQPEAFF. CDR3 sequence (DNA): TGTGCCAGCAGCTTCAGACAGCCTGAAGCTTTCTTT.

The genes are TRBV7-3 and TRBJ2-2; 10 nucleotides align to TRBD1. This CDR3 region has 14 residues. Per germline, CDR1 SGHTA and CDR2 FQGTGA. The V segment lost 8 bases and the J segment 4 bases; nucleotides outside the gene matches: 4. The CDR3 coding sequence is TGTGCCAGCGGACAGGGGGTTGGCACCGGGGAGCTGTTTTTT. It specifies CASGQGVGTGELFF.

This chain joins TRBV5-1 and TRBJ2-2; D remains ambiguous. The CDR3 runs 14 residues. The germline V gene encodes CDR1 SGHRS and CDR2 YFSETQ. Trimming removed 4 bases at V and 8 bases at J, with 15 bases between. The CDR3 reads CASSPDGQGGELFF. The CDR3 DNA follows: TGCGCCAGCAGCCCCGACGGGCAAGGAGGGGAGCTGTTTTTT.

The genes are TRBV6-5 and TRBJ2-5, with 10 bases matching TRBD1. This CDR3 has 16 residues. Trimming took 7 bases from V and 5 from J; bases not matched to a gene: 13. The germline V gene encodes CDR1 MNHEY and CDR2 SVGAGI. The CDR3 nucleotides read TGTGCCAGCAAACCAACCGGGACAGGGGTGATGGAGACCCAGTACTTC. Protein: CASKPTGTGVMETQYF.

This chain connects TRBV7-9 to TRBJ2-7; D is perhaps TRBD2 (6 bases). This CDR3 comprises 14 residues. Germline assignment: CDR1 SEHNR and CDR2 FQNEAQ (reference sequence). V dropped 3 bases and J dropped 4 bases, with 13 bases sitting between them. CDR3 sequence (DNA): TGTGCCAGCAGCTTTAGCGGCCTGGGGTACGAGCAGTACTTC. Its protein product is CASSFSGLGYEQYF.

This clonotype was detected a few times. The CDR3 DNA sequence: TGTGCCAGCAGCTCCCTCGTCCACGGTGAGCAGTTCTTC. It translates to CASSSLVHGEQFF. V and J are TRBV7-3 and TRBJ2-1; D remains unclear. The CDR3 spans 13 residues. The V gene's germline CDR1 is SGHTA and CDR2 FQGTGA. Trimming left V 4 bases short and J 9 bases short, with 13 bases between. The full variable domain, rest sourced from reference TRBV7-3 and TRBJ2-1, is GAGVSQTPSNKVTEKGKYVELRCDPISGHTALYWYRQSLGQGPEFLIYFQGTGAADDSGLPNDRFFAVRPEGSVSTLKIQRTERGDSAVYLCASSSLVHGEQFFGPGTRLTVL.

This sequence joins TRBV7-9 and TRBJ1-6; D uncertain. Trimming left V 6 bases short and J 0 bases short, with 12 bases between. The CDR3 is 16 residues long. CDR1 is SEHNR, CDR2 FQNEAQ, per germline (reference sequence). This chain's CDR3 is CASSLEGNSYNSPLHF. The CDR3 DNA reads as TGTGCCAGCAGTCTAGAGGGCAACTCCTATAATTCACCCCTCCACTTT.

This clonotype has at least ten counts. The V and J genes are TRBV12-3 or TRBV12-4 and TRBJ2-7, with TRBD1 identical over 9 bases. V lost 6 bases and J lost 5; bases outside the gene matches: 8. This CDR3 spans 14 amino acids. Written as DNA, the CDR3 is TGTGCCAGCAGGAGGGACAGGGCCCTCCACGAGCAGTACTTC. It encodes CASRRDRALHEQYF.

This rearrangement joins TRBV28 to TRBJ2-7, with 8 bases identical to TRBD1. Trimming removed 0 bases from V and 4 bases from J; junction bases left unmatched: 2. Germline CDR1 reads MDHEN; CDR2 reads SYDVKM. The CDR3 covers 14 residues. Here the CDR3 reads CASSLWDREYEQYF. CDR3 DNA sequence: TGTGCCAGCAGTTTATGGGACAGGGAGTACGAGCAGTACTTC.

The chain employs TRBV24-1 and TRBJ2-3, with a possible D match to TRBD2 (6 bases). V lost 3 bases to trimming and J lost 7 bases, with 22 bases between them. The length of the CDR3 is 17 residues. Germline V gene data show CDR1 as KGHDR and CDR2 as SFDVKD. The chain's CDR3 is CATSDRRLADLPHTQYF. In DNA form, the CDR3 reads TGTGCCACCAGTGATCGTCGGTTAGCGGACTTACCGCATACGCAGTATTTT.

This clonotype was seen a few times. The chain links TRBV5-1 to TRBJ2-2, with unresolved D. The CDR3 extends over 15 amino acids. The V and J ends lost 0 bases and 2 bases respectively, with 8 bases between them. Germline values: CDR1 SGHRS, CDR2 YFSETQ. CDR3 coding DNA: TGCGCCAGCAGCTTGGACGGTAGAAACACCGGGGAGCTGTTTTTT. The encoded protein is CASSLDGRNTGELFF.

The genes are TRBV29-1 and TRBJ2-3; possibly TRBD2 for D (5 bases). Germline V CDR1 and CDR2: SQVTM, ANQGSEA. V was clipped by 8 bases and J by 5 bases, with 11 bases between them. This CDR3 is built from 11 residues. The CDR3 is CSTGLLDTQYF. In DNA, the CDR3 is TGCAGCACCGGACTCCTAGATACGCAGTATTTT.

In its sample, this clonotype was seen a few times. J is TRBJ2-7 and V is TRBV7-3, with D perhaps being TRBD1 or TRBD2 (5 bases each). Per germline, CDR1 SGHTA and CDR2 FQGTGA. The CDR3 covers 15 residues. V was trimmed by 5 bases and J by 0 bases, leaving 14 bases between them. Here the CDR3 reads CASSPGPGSSYEQYF. The CDR3 region has the DNA TGTGCCAGCAGCCCAGGGCCAGGGAGCTCCTACGAGCAGTACTTC. Using reference TRBV7-3 and TRBJ2-7 for the parts outside the CDR3, the full variable domain is GAGVSQTPSNKVTEKGKYVELRCDPISGHTALYWYRQSLGQGPEFLIYFQGTGAADDSGLPNDRFFAVRPEGSVSTLKIQRTERGDSAVYLCASSPGPGSSYEQYFGPGTRLTVT.

The V call is TRBV19, the J call TRBJ2-1; D is perhaps TRBD2 (5 bases). Germline assignment: CDR1 LNHDA and CDR2 SQIVND (reference sequence). Trimming shortened V by 4 bases and J by 2 bases, and 9 bases separated the two germline ends. The CDR3 loop spans 14 amino acids. In DNA form, the CDR3 reads TGTGCCAGTAGTACCCCCGGGACCTACAATGAGCAGTTCTTC. It yields the protein CASSTPGTYNEQFF.

CDR3 loop: CASSLRGQGNPYEQYF. The CDR3 DNA reads TGCGCCAGCAGCTTGAGGGGACAGGGGAACCCCTACGAGCAGTACTTC. The J gene is TRBJ2-7, the V gene TRBV5-1; TRBD1 aligns across 10 bases. The CDR3 loop spans 16 amino acids. Trimming took 1 base from V and 2 from J; bases not matched to a gene: 6. Germline loops: CDR1 SGHRS, CDR2 YFSETQ.

The count of this clonotype is one. Mismatch with germline at one junction end may stem from a read error. This chain joins TRBV12-3 or TRBV12-4 and TRBJ2-3; 13 positions match TRBD2. CDR3 size: 12 residues. This CDR3 reads CAVKTSGGPADF. As DNA, the CDR3 is TGTGCCGTTAAGACTAGCGGGGGGCCAGCGGATTTT.

This clonotype was observed a handful of times. An end of the junction does not agree with germline; a read error may underlie this. The genes are TRBV27 and TRBJ2-7, with 10 bases matching TRBD1. The CDR3 is 14 amino acids. Germline CDR1 and CDR2: MNHEY and SMNVEV (reference sequence). CDR3 residues: CASSGGTGVYEQHF. The CDR3 bases are TGTGCCAGCAGTGGAGGGACAGGGGTATACGAGCAGCACTTC.

V and J are TRBV15 and TRBJ2-6, with D hard to call. This CDR3 has 15 amino acids. Germline CDR1 reads LNHNV; CDR2 reads YYDKDF (reference sequence). V was pared by 0 bases and J by 0 bases, with 3 bases between. The chain's CDR3 is CATSRDHSGANVLTF. The CDR3 DNA reads as TGTGCCACCAGCAGAGATCACTCTGGGGCCAACGTCCTGACTTTC.

This clonotype was seen more than once but under ten times. The chain has TRBV4-1 and TRBJ1-2, with D maybe TRBD1 (6 bases). The CDR3 runs 15 residues. Germline CDR1 MGHRA, CDR2 YSYEKL. Deletions cut 1 base from V and 2 bases from J, with 11 bases between. In DNA form, the CDR3 reads TGCGCCAGCAGCCAAGTCGGGGGCAGGAACTATGGCTACACCTTC. This encodes CASSQVGGRNYGYTF.